Shown below are 6 T cell receptor beta chains from a single sample sequenced in a study of blood T cell repertoires in COVID-19. Assay used: immunoSEQ multiplex PCR; TCRdb lists only in-frame clones, some missing. The sample carries around 53,000 clones, 65% to 85% recorded once. Sequenced material: peripheral blood. The receptors were sampled from a man between 65 and 85 years old with active or convalescent COVID-19.

The V gene is TRBV2, the J gene TRBJ1-6, with a possible D match to TRBD1 (6 bases). Trimming removed 2 bases at V and 8 bases at J, with 10 bases between. The CDR3 covers 14 residues. Germline-derived CDR1 and CDR2 are SNHLY and FYNNEI. The CDR3 bases are TGTGCCAGCAGTGAACAGGGGATGGATTCACCCCTCCACTTT. Its translation: CASSEQGMDSPLHF.

The chain employs TRBV19 and TRBJ1-5; the D is unclear. V was clipped by 1 base and J by 7 bases, with 14 bases between them. Germline V CDR1 and CDR2: LNHDA, SQIVND (reference sequence). The length of the CDR3 is 15 residues. CDR3 nucleotides: TGTGCCAGTAGTATAGGACCAGGAGGAAACCAGCCCCAGCATTTT. Translation: CASSIGPGGNQPQHF.

The chain carries TRBV11-3 and TRBJ2-2, with TRBD1 identical over 8 bases. Unmatched junction bases numbered 5, after V lost 3 bases and J lost 8 bases. Germline-derived CDR1 and CDR2 are SGHNT and YENEEA. The CDR3 is 14 residues long. The CDR3 DNA follows: TGTGCCAGCAGCTTTCAGGGGGCGGCGGGGGAGCTGTTTTTT. Amino acids: CASSFQGAAGELFF.

The chain employs TRBV6-2 or TRBV6-3 and TRBJ1-5; D is unresolved. The ends were cut back, 0 bases at V and 9 bases at J, with 9 bases in the middle. Germline V gene sequence: CDR1 MNHEY, CDR2 SVGEGT. The CDR3 totals 13 residues. The CDR3 here is CASSYSTRVPQHF. As DNA, the CDR3 is TGTGCCAGCAGTTACTCAACTAGGGTGCCCCAGCATTTT.

This sequence joins TRBV2 and TRBJ2-7, with TRBD1 matching over 8 bases. Per the germline V gene, CDR1 is SNHLY and CDR2 is FYNNEI. CDR3 length: 14 amino acids. The V segment lost 8 bases and the J segment 0 bases; nucleotides outside the gene matches: 6. The CDR3: CASGMTGVSYEQYF. For the CDR3, the DNA is TGTGCCAGCGGGATGACAGGGGTCTCCTACGAGCAGTACTTC.

This chain joins TRBV4-3 and TRBJ1-2; the match to TRBD1 covers 12 bases. The CDR3 consists of 16 residues. V shed 1 base, J shed 7 bases, and the junction held 7 bases outside the gene matches. Germline CDR1 reads LGHNA; CDR2 reads YSLEER. The CDR3 DNA follows: TGCGCCAGCAGCCAAGGGGCGGGACAGGGGGCGCTTGGCTACACCTTC. Amino acid sequence: CASSQGAGQGALGYTF.